This T cell receptor (beta chain) was found in a study of blood T cell repertoires in COVID-19. For the study at large: Sample material is recorded as cDNA or gDNA derived from T cells, B-cell-depleted T cells, or PBMCs.

CDR3 length: 15 residues. Germline trimming cut 6 bases from V and 1 base from J; bases unmatched to any gene: 4. Germline V gene sequence: CDR1 SNHLY, CDR2 FYNNEI. Original data processing: From reference gene primer amplification, estimates of nucleated cell counts were derived. Method: immunoSEQ multiplex PCR; TCRdb's copy keeps in-frame clones and lacks some. V and J calls and clone size are as listed in that table; D and trimming were resolved from the DNA. The table has 450,000 or so clones, about 87% seen once. The J gene is TRBJ2-3, the V gene TRBV2; TRBD1 matches at 10 bases. The source of this sequence is a young man with COVID-19, enrolled during active disease. Specimen: peripheral blood. The CDR3 sequence: CASRRGTGGTDTQYF. The CDR3 DNA sequence: TGTGCCAGCAGGAGGGGGACAGGGGGCACAGATACGCAGTATTTT.